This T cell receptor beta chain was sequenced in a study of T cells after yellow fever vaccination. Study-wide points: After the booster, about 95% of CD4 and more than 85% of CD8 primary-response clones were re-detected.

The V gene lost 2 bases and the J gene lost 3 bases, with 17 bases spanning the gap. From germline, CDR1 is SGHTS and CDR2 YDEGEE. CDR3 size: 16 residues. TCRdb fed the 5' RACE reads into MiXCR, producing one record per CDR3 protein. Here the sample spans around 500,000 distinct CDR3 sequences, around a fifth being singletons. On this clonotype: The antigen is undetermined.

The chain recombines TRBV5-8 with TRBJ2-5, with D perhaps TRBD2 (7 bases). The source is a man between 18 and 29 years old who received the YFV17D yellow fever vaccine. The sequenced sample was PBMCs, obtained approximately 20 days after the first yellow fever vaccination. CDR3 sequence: CASSFGGARAEETQYF. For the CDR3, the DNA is TGTGCCAGCAGCTTTGGGGGGGCGAGGGCCGAAGAGACCCAGTACTTC. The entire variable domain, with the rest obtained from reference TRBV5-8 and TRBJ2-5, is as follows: EAGVTQSPTHLIKTRGQQATLRCSPISGHTSVYWYQQALGLGLQFLLWYDEGEERNRGNFPPRFSGRQFPNYSSELNVNALELEDSALYLCASSFGGARAEETQYFGPGTRLLVL.